This record looks at one T cell receptor beta chain sequence and its context. Its antigen is still unknown. The junction does not match germline at one end; this may be a read error. The sample originates from a study of cytomegalovirus exposure and HLA in healthy donors. Study results and limitations: Upon later analysis, HLA-associated TCR beta chains proved more clonally expanded than other, equally common chains.

The CDR3 runs 14 residues. Looked up from germline, CDR1 is MNHEY and CDR2 is SVGAGI. PCR used 60 Vbeta primers and 13 Jbeta primers. Profiled with immunoSEQ multiplex PCR; TCRdb holds only in-frame clones, not every one. The repertoire consists of about 180,000 clones, with around 74% occurring once and the leading ten covering about 2.9%. The rearrangement uses TRBV6-5 and TRBJ2-2; TRBD2 agrees at 13 bases. This TCR came from a male donor in good health and CMV-seronegative. What was sequenced was PBMCs. The CDR3 nucleotides read TGTGCCGGCAGGACTAGCGGGAGTAGGCGGGAGCTGTTTTTT. Its translation: CAGRTSGSRRELFF.